The 15 T cell receptor beta chains given below trace back to one sample, sequenced in a study of T-cell memory formation after mild COVID-19. TCRdb recomputed calls from the 5' RACE reads with MiXCR, one row per CDR3 protein. Of over 150,000 distinct CDR3 sequences listed, 20% to 25% were seen once; the top ten hold approximately 22%. The sequenced material came from PBMCs or a T cell subset sorted from them (not recorded which). The receptors derive from an adult woman who had mild COVID-19 (a few samples of this study predate the infection). Cell type and time point are not known.

The sample holds a few counts of this clonotype. This CDR3 reads CASSLGGGSNQPQHF. CDR3 DNA sequence: TGCGCCAGCAGCTTGGGGGGGGGCAGCAATCAGCCCCAGCATTTT. This chain connects TRBV5-1 to TRBJ1-5, with D tentatively TRBD1 (6 bases). The CDR3 sequence is 15 residues long. Germline V gives CDR1 SGHRS, CDR2 YFSETQ. V dropped 0 bases and J dropped 1 base, with 8 bases sitting between them.

The chain employs TRBV5-1 and TRBJ1-1; 8 nucleotides line up with TRBD1. Germline assignment: CDR1 SGHRS and CDR2 YFSETQ. The CDR3 extends over 15 amino acids. V lost 5 bases to trimming and J lost 4 bases; unmatched junction nucleotides: 10. CDR3 in amino acids: CASSQIRQGSTEAFF. CDR3 sequence (DNA): TGCGCCAGCAGTCAAATAAGACAGGGGTCCACTGAAGCTTTCTTT.

On this clonotype: It is likely a read error, because the conserved phenylalanine at the end of the CDR3 is missing. The chain employs TRBV7-6 and TRBJ2-1; 14 bases are shared with TRBD2. The CDR3 sequence is 15 residues long. Germline-derived CDR1 and CDR2 are SGHVS and FNYEAQ. J gave up 9 bases and V 5 bases, and 6 bases lay outside the gene matches. The CDR3 region is CASSEGTSGGAEQFS. The CDR3 DNA reads as TGTGCCAGCAGCGAAGGGACTAGCGGGGGAGCTGAGCAGTTCTCC.

J is TRBJ1-1 and V is TRBV7-2; maybe TRBD1 (5 bases). This CDR3 is built from 14 residues. Trimming pared 3 bases from V and 4 bases from J, leaving 12 bases between. Germline V gives CDR1 SGHTA, CDR2 FQGNSA. The CDR3 DNA reads TGTGCCAGCAGCTTTACTGGGGGGGGCACTGAAGCTTTCTTT. Translating it yields CASSFTGGGTEAFF. The whole variable domain, filled in from reference TRBV7-2 and TRBJ1-1, reads GAGVSQSPSNKVTEKGKDVELRCDPISGHTALYWYRQSLGQGLEFLIYFQGNSAPDKSGLPSDRFSAERTGGSVSTLTIQRTQQEDSAVYLCASSFTGGGTEAFFGQGTRLTVV.

This clonotype was seen only a few times. The chain is built from TRBV2 and TRBJ2-7; D remains unclear. CDR1 is SNHLY, CDR2 FYNNEI, per germline. Trimming cost V 7 bases and J 2 bases, with 15 bases left between them. The CDR3 runs to 14 residues. The CDR3 protein is CASIPKSLTYEQYF. Written as DNA, the CDR3 is TGTGCCAGCATCCCGAAGAGTCTCACCTACGAGCAGTACTTC.

This clonotype has only a few counts. The V and J genes are TRBV9 and TRBJ2-7; possible D gene TRBD2, 5 bases. The ends were cut back, 0 bases at V and 5 bases at J, with 12 bases in the middle. Germline-derived CDR1 and CDR2 are SGDLS and YYNGEE. The CDR3 runs to 14 residues. The CDR3 spells CASSVDGVGNEQYF. CDR3 nucleotide sequence: TGTGCCAGCAGCGTAGACGGGGTCGGGAACGAGCAGTACTTC.

The V and J genes are TRBV4-1 and TRBJ1-1; D ambiguous. The CDR3 extends over 15 amino acids. V was cut by 1 base and J by 5 bases, with 14 bases left in between. The germline gives CDR1 MGHRA, CDR2 YSYEKL. CDR3 DNA: TGCGCCAGCAGCCAAGTCGCATCGCGTTTGACTGAAGCTTTCTTT. Its protein is CASSQVASRLTEAFF.

This clonotype was picked up one time. V and J are TRBV5-4 and TRBJ1-2, with 9 bases aligning to TRBD1. This CDR3 has 13 residues. Germline loops: CDR1 SGHNT, CDR2 YYREEE (reference sequence). Trimming removed 2 bases from V and 8 bases from J; junction bases left unmatched: 4. The DNA for the CDR3 is TGTGCCAGCAGCTTCCGGGACAGGGTAGGCTACACCTTC. Protein: CASSFRDRVGYTF.

V usage is TRBV4-1 and J usage is TRBJ2-7, with TRBD1 identical over 7 bases. CDR1 and CDR2 (germline): MGHRA, YSYEKL. CDR3 size: 15 residues. With V trimmed by 1 base and J by 1 base, 4 bases remained unmatched. CDR3 protein: CASSQGGQPSYEQYF. CDR3 bases: TGCGCCAGCAGCCAAGGGGGACAGCCATCCTACGAGCAGTACTTC.

This clonotype was seen a handful of times. This chain connects TRBV6-2 or TRBV6-3 to TRBJ2-1; TRBD2 matches at 7 bases. This CDR3 is 14 amino acids long. Germline lookup yields CDR1 MNHEY and CDR2 SVGEGT. Trimming at V came to 6 bases and at J to 1 base, leaving 3 bases not matched to a gene. The CDR3 region has the DNA TGTGCCAGCAGCCTAGCGGCTTCCTACAATGAGCAGTTCTTC. Its translation is CASSLAASYNEQFF.

The rearrangement uses TRBV18 and TRBJ1-1; a weak D match, TRBD1 (5 bases). Germline CDR1 KGHSH, CDR2 LQKENI. Deletions cut 1 base from V and 7 bases from J, with 22 bases between. This CDR3 has 17 residues. DNA for the CDR3: TGTGCCAGCTCACCACTGGGACGGTCCGGATTAACTGGTGAAGCTTTCTTT. Its translation: CASSPLGRSGLTGEAFF.

In this sample, this clonotype turned up a few times. This chain connects TRBV6-5 to TRBJ2-1; tentatively, D is TRBD1 (5 bases). Germline values: CDR1 MNHEY, CDR2 SVGAGI. Trimming pared 0 bases from V and 8 bases from J, leaving 11 bases between. The CDR3 spans 14 residues. CDR3 protein: CASSYSTVADEQFF. CDR3 coding DNA: TGTGCCAGCAGTTACTCGACAGTTGCGGATGAGCAGTTCTTC.

This clonotype was seen only a few times. The chain carries TRBV4-1 and TRBJ1-5; the D is unclear. The V and J ends lost 0 bases and 1 base respectively, with 10 bases between them. CDR3 length equals 16 residues. Germline CDR1 is MGHRA and CDR2 is YSYEKL. The CDR3 DNA follows: TGCGCCAGCAGCCAAGAAAGGGCGTTGAGCAATCAGCCCCAGCATTTT. It codes for CASSQERALSNQPQHF.

The chain has TRBV7-9 and TRBJ2-7, with D tentatively TRBD1 (5 bases). In germline, CDR1 is SEHNR, CDR2 FQNEAQ (reference sequence). The ends were cut back, 11 bases at V and 3 bases at J, with 14 bases in the middle. The CDR3 covers 12 residues. CDR3 coding DNA: TGTGCCTCGAGATTAGGGGACTACGAGCAGTACTTC. Protein: CASRLGDYEQYF.

The sample holds a few counts of this clonotype. The rearrangement joins TRBV7-8 to TRBJ1-1; possibly TRBD1 for D (5 bases). Trimming stripped 6 bases from V and 3 bases from J, with 17 bases between. The V gene's germline CDR1 is SGHVS and CDR2 FQNEAQ. CDR3 length equals 15 residues. The CDR3 loop reads CASSSTGGGYTEAFF. The DNA of the CDR3 is TGTGCCAGCAGTTCTACGGGCGGGGGATACACTGAAGCTTTCTTT.